In this sample, the clone carrying this TCR beta chain turned up many times. Its antigen is undetermined. This specimen comes from a study of T cells after yellow fever vaccination. General study results and limits: FACS-sorted repertoires could contain abundant clonotypes contaminating from the bulk population. Post-booster repertoires contained most primary-vaccination clones again (96% CD4, about 90% CD8).

Each CDR3 protein gets one entry after TCRdb re-called the 5' RACE reads with MiXCR. The sample includes 350,000 to 550,000 distinct CDR3 sequences, about 19% of them seen just once. The CDR3 loop spans 12 amino acids. Germline CDR1 reads SGHDT; CDR2 reads YYEEEE. V lost 2 bases to trimming and J lost 5 bases, with 6 bases between them. The sequence came from a man aged 18 to 29 who received the YFV17D yellow fever vaccine. Sequencing was performed on PBMCs, taken before the yellow fever booster vaccination. The chain has TRBV5-6 and TRBJ2-3; D is uncertain. The CDR3 sequence: CASSFSGDTQYF. CDR3 nucleotide sequence: TGTGCCAGCAGCTTTTCCGGAGATACGCAGTATTTT.